A single T cell receptor (beta chain) is shown here with its context. Its antigen is still unknown. The sample comes from a study of cytomegalovirus exposure and HLA in healthy donors. PCR was performed using 60 Vbeta and 13 Jbeta primers. Measured with immunoSEQ multiplex PCR; TCRdb has only the in-frame clones, and not every one. This table holds 100,000 to 150,000 clones. The study, taken as a whole, reports: Compared with the approximately 670-donor mean, an Asian-associated ancestry cluster reportedly had fewer N-insertions, according to a later analysis. Association of roughly 18,000 TCR beta sequences with HLA alleles was found at 0.05 false discovery rate in a later analysis. One cluster of highly shared sequence variants probably arose as a sequencing artifact.

V was trimmed by 5 bases and J by 7 bases, leaving 14 bases between them. The CDR3 runs 14 residues. Germline V gives CDR1 SEHNR, CDR2 FQNEAQ (reference sequence). Sequences were obtained from PBMCs. The TCR comes from a woman aged 40 to 50 in good health and CMV-seronegative. V usage is TRBV7-9 and J usage is TRBJ1-4, with D maybe TRBD1 (6 bases). The CDR3 protein is CASSATGFSEKLFF. Written as DNA, the CDR3 is TGTGCCAGCAGCGCGACAGGATTTTCTGAAAAACTGTTTTTT.